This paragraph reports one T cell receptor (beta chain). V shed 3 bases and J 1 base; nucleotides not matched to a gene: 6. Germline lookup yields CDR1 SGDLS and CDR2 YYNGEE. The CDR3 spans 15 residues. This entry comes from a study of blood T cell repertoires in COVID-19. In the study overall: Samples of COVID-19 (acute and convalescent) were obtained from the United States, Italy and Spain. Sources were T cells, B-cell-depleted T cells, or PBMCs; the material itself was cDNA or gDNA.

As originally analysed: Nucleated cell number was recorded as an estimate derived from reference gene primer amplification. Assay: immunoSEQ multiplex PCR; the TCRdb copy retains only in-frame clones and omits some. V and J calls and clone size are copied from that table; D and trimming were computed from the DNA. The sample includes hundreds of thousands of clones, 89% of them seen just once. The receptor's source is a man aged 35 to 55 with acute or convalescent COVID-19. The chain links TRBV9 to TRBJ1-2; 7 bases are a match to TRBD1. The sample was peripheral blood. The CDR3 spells CASSGTGIYNYGYTF. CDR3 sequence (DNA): TGTGCCAGCAGCGGGACAGGCATATATAACTATGGCTACACCTTC.